This T cell receptor beta chain stems from a study of T cells in localized non-small cell lung cancer. General observations from the study: Adjacent lung was found to contain a median approximately 60 of the top 100 tumor clones. Heterogeneity remains possible, as sequencing covered one tumor region only.

Comments on this clone: The antigen remains undetermined.

Produced via immunoSEQ multiplex PCR; TCRdb's table is partial and in-frame only. The table includes 25,000 to 30,000 clones, 91% detected once. The sequences come from peripheral blood, collected before any cancer treatment. This sequence was found in a female donor older than 55 with stage I lung adenocarcinoma.

For the CDR3, the DNA is TGCAGTGGCACGGACCGATATGGCTACACCTTC. It is translated as CSGTDRYGYTF. J is TRBJ1-2 and V is TRBV20-1; D not resolved. Trimming stripped 7 bases from V and 5 bases from J, with 11 bases between. CDR1 is DFQATT, CDR2 SNEGSKA, per germline (reference sequence). The CDR3 has 11 amino acids.